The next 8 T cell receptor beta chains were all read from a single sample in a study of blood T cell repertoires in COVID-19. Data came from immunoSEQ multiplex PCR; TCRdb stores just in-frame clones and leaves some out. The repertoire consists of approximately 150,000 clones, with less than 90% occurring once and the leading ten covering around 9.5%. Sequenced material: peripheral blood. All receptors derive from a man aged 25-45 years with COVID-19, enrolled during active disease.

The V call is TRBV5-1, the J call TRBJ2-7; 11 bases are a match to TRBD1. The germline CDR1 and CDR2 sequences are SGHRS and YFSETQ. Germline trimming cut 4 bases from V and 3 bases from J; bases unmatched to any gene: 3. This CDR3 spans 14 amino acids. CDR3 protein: CASSAGTGGYEQYF. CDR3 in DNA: TGCGCCAGCAGCGCCGGGACAGGGGGCTACGAGCAGTACTTC.

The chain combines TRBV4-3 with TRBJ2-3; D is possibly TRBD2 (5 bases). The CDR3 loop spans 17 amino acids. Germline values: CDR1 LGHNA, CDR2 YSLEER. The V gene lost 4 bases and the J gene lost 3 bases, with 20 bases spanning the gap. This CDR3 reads CASSPYAWGDTTDTQYF. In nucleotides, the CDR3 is TGCGCCAGCAGCCCCTACGCATGGGGAGATACGACAGATACGCAGTATTTT.

The CDR3 is CASTHLRDAGANVLTF. The DNA for the CDR3 is TGTGCCAGTACCCATCTGCGGGACGCTGGGGCCAACGTCCTGACTTTC. This sequence joins TRBV19 and TRBJ2-6, with D possibly being TRBD2 (6 bases). The CDR3 has 16 amino acids. CDR1 LNHDA and CDR2 SQIVND come from the germline V gene (reference sequence). V was pared by 7 bases and J by 2 bases, with 15 bases between. Based on the CDR3 plus reference TRBV19 and TRBJ2-6, the full variable domain is DGGITQSPKYLFRKEGQNVTLSCEQNLNHDAMYWYRQDPGQGLRLIYYSQIVNDFQKGDIAEGYSVSREKKESFPLTVTSAQKNPTAFYLCASTHLRDAGANVLTFGAGSRLTVL.

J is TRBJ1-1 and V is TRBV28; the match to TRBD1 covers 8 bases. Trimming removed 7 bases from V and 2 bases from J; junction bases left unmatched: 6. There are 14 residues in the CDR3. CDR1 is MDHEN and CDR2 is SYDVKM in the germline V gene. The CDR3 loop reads CASTFGQGNTEAFF. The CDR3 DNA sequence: TGTGCCAGCACCTTCGGACAGGGTAACACTGAAGCTTTCTTT.

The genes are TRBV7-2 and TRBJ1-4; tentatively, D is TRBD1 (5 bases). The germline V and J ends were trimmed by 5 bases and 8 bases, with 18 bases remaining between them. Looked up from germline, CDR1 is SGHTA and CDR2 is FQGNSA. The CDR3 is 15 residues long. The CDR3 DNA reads TGTGCCAGCAGCACGGGACTAAGGGTGGGGGAAAAACTGTTTTTT. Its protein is CASSTGLRVGEKLFF.

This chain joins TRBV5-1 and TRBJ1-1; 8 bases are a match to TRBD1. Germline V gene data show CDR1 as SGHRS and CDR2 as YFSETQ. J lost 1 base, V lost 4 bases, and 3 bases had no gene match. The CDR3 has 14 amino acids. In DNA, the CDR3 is TGCGCCAGCAGCCAGGGGGCAGGGAACACTGAAGCTTTCTTT. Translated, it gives CASSQGAGNTEAFF.

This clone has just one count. The CDR3 region is CASSLTGGSYNEQFF. The CDR3 nucleotides are TGCGCCAGCAGCTTAACAGGGGGCTCCTACAATGAGCAGTTCTTC. The rearrangement uses TRBV5-1 and TRBJ2-1; TRBD1 aligns across 8 bases. The CDR3 consists of 15 residues. Germline-derived CDR1 and CDR2 are SGHRS and YFSETQ. V lost 2 bases and J lost 0; bases outside the gene matches: 1.

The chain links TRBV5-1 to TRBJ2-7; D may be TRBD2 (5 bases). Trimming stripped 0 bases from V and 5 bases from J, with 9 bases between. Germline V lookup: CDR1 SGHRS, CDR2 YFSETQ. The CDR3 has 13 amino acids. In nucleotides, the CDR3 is TGCGCCAGCAGCTTGGGGGGAGTCCACGAGCAGTACTTC. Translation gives CASSLGGVHEQYF. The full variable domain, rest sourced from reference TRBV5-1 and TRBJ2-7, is KAGVTQTPRYLIKTRGQQVTLSCSPISGHRSVSWYQQTPGQGLQFLFEYFSETQRNKGNFPGRFSGRQFSNSRSEMNVSTLELGDSALYLCASSLGGVHEQYFGPGTRLTVT.